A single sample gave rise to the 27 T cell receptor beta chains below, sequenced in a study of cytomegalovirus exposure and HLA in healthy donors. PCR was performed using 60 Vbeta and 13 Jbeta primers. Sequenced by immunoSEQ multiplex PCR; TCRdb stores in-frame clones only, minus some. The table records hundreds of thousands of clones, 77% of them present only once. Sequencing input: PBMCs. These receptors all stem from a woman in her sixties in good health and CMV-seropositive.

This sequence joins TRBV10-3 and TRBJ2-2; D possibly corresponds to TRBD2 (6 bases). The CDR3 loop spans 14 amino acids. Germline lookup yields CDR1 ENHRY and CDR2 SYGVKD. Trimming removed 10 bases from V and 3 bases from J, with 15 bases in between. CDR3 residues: CATTQGGDTGELFF. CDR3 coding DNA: TGTGCCACCACCCAGGGCGGGGACACCGGGGAGCTGTTTTTT.

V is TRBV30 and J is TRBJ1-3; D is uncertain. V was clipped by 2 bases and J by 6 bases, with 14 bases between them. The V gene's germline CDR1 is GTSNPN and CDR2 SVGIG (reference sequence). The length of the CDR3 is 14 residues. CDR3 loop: CAWSRGINVNTIYF. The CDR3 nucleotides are TGTGCCTGGAGTCGCGGGATCAACGTAAACACCATATATTTT.

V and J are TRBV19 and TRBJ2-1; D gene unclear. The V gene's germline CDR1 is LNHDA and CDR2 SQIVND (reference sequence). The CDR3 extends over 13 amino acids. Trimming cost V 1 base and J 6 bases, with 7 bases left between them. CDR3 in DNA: TGTGCCAGTAGTATAGTCAGAAGCAATGAGCAGTTCTTC. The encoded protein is CASSIVRSNEQFF.

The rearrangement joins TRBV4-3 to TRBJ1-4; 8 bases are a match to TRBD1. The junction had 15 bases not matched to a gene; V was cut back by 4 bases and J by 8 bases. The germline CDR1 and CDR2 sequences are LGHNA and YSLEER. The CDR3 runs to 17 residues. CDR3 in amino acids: CASSRSRQGASGEKLFF. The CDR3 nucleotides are TGCGCCAGCAGCCGAAGTCGTCAGGGGGCCTCCGGGGAAAAACTGTTTTTT.

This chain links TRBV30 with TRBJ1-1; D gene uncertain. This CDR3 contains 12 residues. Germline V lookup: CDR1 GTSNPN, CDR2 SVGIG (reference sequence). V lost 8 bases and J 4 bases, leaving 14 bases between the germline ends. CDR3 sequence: CALSPGSTEAFF. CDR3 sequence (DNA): TGTGCCCTCAGTCCGGGTTCCACTGAAGCTTTCTTT.

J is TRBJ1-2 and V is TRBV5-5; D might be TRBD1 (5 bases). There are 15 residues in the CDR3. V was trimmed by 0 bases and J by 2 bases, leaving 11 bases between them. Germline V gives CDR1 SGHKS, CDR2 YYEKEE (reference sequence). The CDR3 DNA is TGTGCCAGCAGCTTGGCCGGGGGAGGCAACTATGGCTACACCTTC. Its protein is CASSLAGGGNYGYTF.

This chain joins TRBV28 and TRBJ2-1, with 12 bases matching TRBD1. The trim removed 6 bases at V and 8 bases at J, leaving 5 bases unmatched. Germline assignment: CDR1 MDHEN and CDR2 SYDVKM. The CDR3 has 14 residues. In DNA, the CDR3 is TGTGCCAGCAGAACCGGGACAGGGGGCGATGAGCAGTTCTTC. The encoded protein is CASRTGTGGDEQFF.

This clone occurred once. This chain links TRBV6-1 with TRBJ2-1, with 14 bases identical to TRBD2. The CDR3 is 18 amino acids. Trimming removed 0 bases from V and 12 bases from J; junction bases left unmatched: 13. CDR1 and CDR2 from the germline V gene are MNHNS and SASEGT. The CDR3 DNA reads TGTGCCAGCAGTGAAGCGTTCGGGGGGACTAGCGGGAGTTGGCGGCAGTTCTTC. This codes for CASSEAFGGTSGSWRQFF.

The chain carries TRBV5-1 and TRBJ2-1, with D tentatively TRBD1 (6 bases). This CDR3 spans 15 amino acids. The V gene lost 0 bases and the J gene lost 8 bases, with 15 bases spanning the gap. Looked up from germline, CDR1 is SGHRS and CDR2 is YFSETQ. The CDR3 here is CASSLASTGWHEQFF. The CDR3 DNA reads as TGCGCCAGCAGCTTGGCCTCGACAGGATGGCATGAGCAGTTCTTC.

This CDR3 is CASSQVPVAKNIQYF. The CDR3 bases are TGCGCCAGCAGCCAAGTCCCAGTAGCCAAAAACATTCAGTACTTC. The chain carries TRBV4-1 and TRBJ2-4; D gene unclear. CDR3 length: 15 amino acids. The ends were cut back, 1 base at V and 0 bases at J, with 7 bases in the middle. Germline lookup yields CDR1 MGHRA and CDR2 YSYEKL.

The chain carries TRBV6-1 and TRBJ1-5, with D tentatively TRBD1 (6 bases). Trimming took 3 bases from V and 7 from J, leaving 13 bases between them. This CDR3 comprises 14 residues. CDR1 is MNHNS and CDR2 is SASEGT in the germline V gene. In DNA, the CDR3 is TGTGCCAGCAGTGACTTACAGGGCGGACAGCCCCAGCATTTT. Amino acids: CASSDLQGGQPQHF.

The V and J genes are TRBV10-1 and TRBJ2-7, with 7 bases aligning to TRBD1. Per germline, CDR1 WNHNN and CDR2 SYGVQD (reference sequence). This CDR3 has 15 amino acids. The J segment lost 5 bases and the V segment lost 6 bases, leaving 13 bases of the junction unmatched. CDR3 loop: CASRDPGTVSNEQYF. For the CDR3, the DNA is TGCGCCAGCAGGGATCCCGGGACAGTTAGCAACGAGCAGTACTTC.

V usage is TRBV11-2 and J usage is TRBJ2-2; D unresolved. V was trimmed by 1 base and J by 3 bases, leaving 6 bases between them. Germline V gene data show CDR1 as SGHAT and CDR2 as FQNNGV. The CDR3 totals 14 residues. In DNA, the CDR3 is TGTGCCAGCAGCTTAGTTGGAGACACCGGGGAGCTGTTTTTT. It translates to CASSLVGDTGELFF.

CDR3 nucleotide sequence: TGTGCCAGCAGTAACGGACTAGCGGGGGAACCAGAGCAGTTCTTC. Its protein is CASSNGLAGEPEQFF. The chain is built from TRBV6-1 and TRBJ2-1; 13 nucleotides match TRBD2. J was trimmed by 10 bases and V by 5 bases; bases with no gene match: 8. Germline values: CDR1 MNHNS, CDR2 SASEGT. The CDR3 length is 15 residues.

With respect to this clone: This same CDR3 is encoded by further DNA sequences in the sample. DNA for the CDR3: TGTGCCAGCAGCTTGGGACAGAACACTGAAGCTTTCTTT. Translating it yields CASSLGQNTEAFF. J is TRBJ1-1 and V is TRBV7-2, with D possibly being TRBD1 (6 bases). Germline assignment: CDR1 SGHTA and CDR2 FQGNSA. V lost 3 bases, J lost 1 base, and 6 bases lay in between. The CDR3 has 13 residues.

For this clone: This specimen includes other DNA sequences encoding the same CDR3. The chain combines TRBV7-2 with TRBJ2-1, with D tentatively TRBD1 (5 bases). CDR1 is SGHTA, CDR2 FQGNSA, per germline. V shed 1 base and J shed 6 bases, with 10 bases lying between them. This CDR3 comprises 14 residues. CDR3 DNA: TGTGCCAGCAGCTTAGGGCAGGGAAGCAATGAGCAGTTCTTC. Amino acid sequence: CASSLGQGSNEQFF.

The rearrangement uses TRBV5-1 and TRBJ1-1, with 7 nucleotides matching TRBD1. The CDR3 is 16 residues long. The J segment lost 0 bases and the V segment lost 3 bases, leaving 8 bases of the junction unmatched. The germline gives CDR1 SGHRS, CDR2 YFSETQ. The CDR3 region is CASSSGQRNMNTEAFF. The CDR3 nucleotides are TGCGCCAGCAGCTCGGGACAGCGAAACATGAACACTGAAGCTTTCTTT.

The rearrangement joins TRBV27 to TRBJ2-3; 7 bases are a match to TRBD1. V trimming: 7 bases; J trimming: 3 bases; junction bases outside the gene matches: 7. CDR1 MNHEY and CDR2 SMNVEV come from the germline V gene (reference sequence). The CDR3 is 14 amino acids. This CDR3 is CASKEPGGTDTQYF. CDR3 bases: TGTGCCAGCAAAGAGCCAGGGGGAACAGATACGCAGTATTTT.

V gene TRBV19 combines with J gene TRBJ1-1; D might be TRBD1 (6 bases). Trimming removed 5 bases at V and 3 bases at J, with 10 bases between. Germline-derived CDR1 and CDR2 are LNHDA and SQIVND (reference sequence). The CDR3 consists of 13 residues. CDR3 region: CASSVKGDTEAFF. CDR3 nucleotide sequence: TGTGCCAGTAGTGTCAAGGGGGACACTGAAGCTTTCTTT.

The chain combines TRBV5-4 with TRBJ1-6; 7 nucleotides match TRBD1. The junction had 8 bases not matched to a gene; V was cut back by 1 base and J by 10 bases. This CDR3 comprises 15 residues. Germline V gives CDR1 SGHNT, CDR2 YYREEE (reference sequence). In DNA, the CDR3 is TGTGCCAGCAGCTTGAGGGGGCAGGGGAAGTCACCCCTCCACTTT. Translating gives CASSLRGQGKSPLHF.

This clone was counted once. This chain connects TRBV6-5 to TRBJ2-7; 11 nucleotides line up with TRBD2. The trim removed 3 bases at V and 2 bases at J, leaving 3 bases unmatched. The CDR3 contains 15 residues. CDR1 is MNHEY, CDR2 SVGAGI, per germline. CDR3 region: CASSYSTSGAYEQYF. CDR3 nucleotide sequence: TGTGCCAGCAGTTATTCGACTAGCGGGGCCTACGAGCAGTACTTC.

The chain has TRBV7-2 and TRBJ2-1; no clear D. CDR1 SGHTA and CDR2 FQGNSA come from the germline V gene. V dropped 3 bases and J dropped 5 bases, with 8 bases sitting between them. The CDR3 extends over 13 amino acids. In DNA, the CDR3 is TGTGCCAGCAGCTTCGGCGGCAACAATGAGCAGTTCTTC. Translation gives CASSFGGNNEQFF.

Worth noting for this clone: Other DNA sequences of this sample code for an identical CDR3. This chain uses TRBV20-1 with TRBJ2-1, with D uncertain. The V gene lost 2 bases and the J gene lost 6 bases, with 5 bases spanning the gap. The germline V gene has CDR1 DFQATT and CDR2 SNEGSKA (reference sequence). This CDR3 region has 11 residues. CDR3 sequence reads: CSARRVNEQFF. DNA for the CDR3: TGCAGTGCTAGACGGGTCAATGAGCAGTTCTTC.

CDR3 amino acids: CASSLGQGGYGYTF. In DNA form, the CDR3 reads TGTGCCAGCAGCTTAGGACAGGGAGGTTATGGCTACACCTTC. The rearrangement joins TRBV7-2 to TRBJ1-2; TRBD1 matches 7 bases. The germline CDR1 and CDR2 sequences are SGHTA and FQGNSA. After removal of 1 base from V and 5 bases from J, the junction contained 4 bases not matched to a gene. CDR3 size: 14 residues.

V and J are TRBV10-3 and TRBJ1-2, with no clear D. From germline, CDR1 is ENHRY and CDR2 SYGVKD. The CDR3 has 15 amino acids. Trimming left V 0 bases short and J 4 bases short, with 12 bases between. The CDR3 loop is CAISESPWEGYGYTF. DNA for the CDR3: TGTGCCATCAGTGAGTCCCCCTGGGAGGGCTATGGCTACACCTTC.

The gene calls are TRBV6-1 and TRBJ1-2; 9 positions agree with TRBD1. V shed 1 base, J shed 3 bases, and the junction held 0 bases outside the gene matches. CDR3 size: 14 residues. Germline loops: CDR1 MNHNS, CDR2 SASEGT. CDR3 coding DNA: TGTGCCAGCAGTGAAGGGACAGGGGACTATGGCTACACCTTC. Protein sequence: CASSEGTGDYGYTF.

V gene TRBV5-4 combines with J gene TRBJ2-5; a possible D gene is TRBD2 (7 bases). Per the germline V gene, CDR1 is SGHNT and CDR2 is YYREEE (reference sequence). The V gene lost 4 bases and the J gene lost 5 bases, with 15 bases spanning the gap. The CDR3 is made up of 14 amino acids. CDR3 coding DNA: TGTGCCAGCAGCCCTGAGGGGGGGGCGGAGACCCAGTACTTC. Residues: CASSPEGGAETQYF.